This record looks at one T cell receptor (beta chain) sequence and its context. Antigen unknown. CDR3 length: 13 residues. The V end lost 6 bases, the J end lost 10 bases, and 19 bases lay between the germline ends. Germline CDR1 and CDR2: SGHDT and YYEEEE. The data stem from a study of shared clonotypes between healthy human individuals. Study-wide results and caveats: A handful of donors showed sharing of about 5.5% of naive CD4 clonotypes.

The assay was run at deep level. Clones were read by immunoSEQ multiplex PCR, and TCRdb kept only the in-frame ones, dropping some. The repertoire includes 1.5 million to 2.5 million clones, roughly 95% of them detected once, and 0.9% to 1.5% sits in the top ten. Naive CD8 cells, CD45RO-negative and positively selected for CCR7, excluded terminally differentiated effector memory CD45RA+ cells. Free of recent acute infections or vaccinations, the donors were healthy HIV-negative adults. This clonotype was sampled from a man younger than 30 in good health. The specimen was naive CD8+ T cells sorted from blood. The J gene is TRBJ2-5, the V gene TRBV5-6, with D uncertain. CDR3: CASTLWNDLSQYF. CDR3 DNA: TGTGCCAGCACCTTATGGAACGACCTGAGCCAGTACTTC.